The 15 T cell receptor beta chains given below trace back to one sample, sequenced in a study of PD-1 blockade in classical Hodgkin lymphoma (TCRdb year 2020). The time point label of this sample denotes: cycle 4 day 1 (C4D1), after more than five weeks of nivolumab. Relapse after autologous stem cell transplantation had occurred in all trial patients, and cohorts A, B and C were distinguished by prior brentuximab vedotin exposure. Preparation of the library involved the immunoSEQ multiplex PCR assay. The clones in this table, taken by TCRdb from immuneACCESS, are in-frame only. Not every clone is retained; where verified, under half of the shortfall comes from an unresolved V gene, and the cause of the rest is unknown. The sample table records approximately 65,000 clones; less than 95% of these occur just once. Of the sample, 9% to 12% falls within the top ten clones. Specimen: peripheral blood mononuclear cells (PBMCs), collected before the fourth cycle of nivolumab. Every receptor here comes from a human donor with classical Hodgkin lymphoma.

The rearrangement links TRBV7-9 to TRBJ2-1; D is perhaps TRBD2 (5 bases). CDR1 is SEHNR and CDR2 is FQNEAQ in the germline V gene (reference sequence). This CDR3 is built from 13 residues. Trimming took 0 bases from V and 12 from J, leaving 12 bases between them. This chain's CDR3 is CASSLAESSGQFF. CDR3 nucleotide sequence: TGTGCCAGCAGCTTAGCGGAGTCGAGCGGGCAGTTCTTC. Based on the CDR3 plus reference TRBV7-9 and TRBJ2-1, the full variable domain is DTGVSQNPRHKITKRGQNVTFRCDPISEHNRLYWYRQTLGQGPEFLTYFQNEAQLEKSRLLSDRFSAERPKGSFSTLEIQRTEQGDSAMYLCASSLAESSGQFFGPGTRLTVL.

The V and J genes are TRBV5-6 and TRBJ2-7, with D unresolved. Germline CDR1 is SGHDT and CDR2 is YYEEEE. The CDR3 totals 16 residues. V was shortened by 2 bases and J by 1 base, with 16 bases between the two germline ends. This CDR3 reads CASSFSLDVRSYEQYF. CDR3 nucleotides: TGTGCCAGCAGCTTTTCCCTCGATGTCCGATCCTACGAGCAGTACTTC.

V usage is TRBV21-1 and J usage is TRBJ2-7. TRBV21-1 is noted as a pseudogene. The CDR3 has 13 residues. This CDR3 reads CASSKALPYEQYF. DNA of the CDR3: TGTGCCAGCAGCAAAGCGCTCCCCTACGAGCAGTACTTC.

This chain links TRBV7-2 with TRBJ1-1, with D unresolved. Germline V lookup: CDR1 SGHTA, CDR2 FQGNSA. The CDR3 spans 14 residues. V lost 5 bases and J 1 base, leaving 11 bases between the germline ends. DNA of the CDR3: TGTGCCAGCAGCAAACCCCCCGGGAACACTGAAGCTTTCTTT. This gives the protein CASSKPPGNTEAFF.

The chain recombines TRBV25-1 with TRBJ1-2; D remains unclear. From germline, CDR1 is MGHDK and CDR2 SYGVNS. Trimming took off 1 base at V and 2 bases at J, with 8 bases between the two ends. The CDR3 loop spans 14 amino acids. CDR3 in amino acids: CASSESGTNYGYTF. The CDR3 nucleotides are TGTGCCAGCAGTGAATCGGGCACCAACTATGGCTACACCTTC.

V usage is TRBV27 and J usage is TRBJ1-2; 10 bases are a match to TRBD1. Trimming removed 2 bases from V and 8 bases from J; junction bases left unmatched: 5. Germline V gives CDR1 MNHEY, CDR2 SMNVEV (reference sequence). This CDR3 is 14 amino acids long. As DNA, the CDR3 is TGTGCCAGCAGTTTACGGACAGGGGGAACCGGCTACACCTTC. This codes for CASSLRTGGTGYTF.

This clone was detected once. The V and J genes are TRBV12-5 and TRBJ2-5; 9 bases map to TRBD2. There are 15 residues in the CDR3. CDR1 LGHNT and CDR2 FRNRAP come from the germline V gene. V gave up 6 bases and J gave up 5 bases; unmatched junction bases: 10. The CDR3 here is CASGQGLARDETQYF. The CDR3 nucleotides read TGTGCTAGTGGACAAGGACTAGCGAGGGATGAGACCCAGTACTTC. Full variable domain (remainder filled in from reference TRBV12-5 and TRBJ2-5): DARVTQTPRHKVTEMGQEVTMRCQPILGHNTVFWYRQTMMQGLELLAYFRNRAPLDDSGMPKDRFSAEMPDATLATLKIQPSEPRDSAVYFCASGQGLARDETQYFGPGTRLLVL.

In this sample, this clone turned up once. The V gene is TRBV2, the J gene TRBJ1-2; no firm D call. Germline lookup yields CDR1 SNHLY and CDR2 FYNNEI. V shed 2 bases and J shed 4 bases, with 20 bases lying between them. CDR3 length: 17 residues. CDR3 in amino acids: CASSETSWAAKTYGYTF. The CDR3 DNA reads TGTGCCAGCAGTGAAACTTCATGGGCAGCTAAAACCTATGGCTACACCTTC.

The rearrangement joins TRBV10-1 to TRBJ1-3, with a weak D call TRBD1 (5 bases). V gave up 6 bases and J gave up 2 bases, with 8 bases separating them. The CDR3 spans 13 residues. Germline loops: CDR1 WNHNN, CDR2 SYGVQD (reference sequence). CDR3 DNA: TGCGCCAGCAGCGGGGACGCTGGAAACACCATATATTTT. This sequence encodes CASSGDAGNTIYF.

This chain connects TRBV9 to TRBJ2-3; TRBD1 matches 9 bases. V was pared by 4 bases and J by 5 bases, with 8 bases of the junction left unmatched. Germline V gene sequence: CDR1 SGDLS, CDR2 YYNGEE. The CDR3 has 15 residues. CDR3 in DNA: TGTGCCAGCAGCCCTCGGACAGGGGACTTAGATACGCAGTATTTT. Translation: CASSPRTGDLDTQYF.

The chain joins TRBV19 to TRBJ2-7; D possibly matches TRBD1 or TRBD2 (6 bases each). In germline, CDR1 is LNHDA, CDR2 SQIVND (reference sequence). V dropped 3 bases and J dropped 3 bases, with 15 bases sitting between them. This CDR3 has 15 residues. In DNA form, the CDR3 reads TGTGCCAGTAGTATGGGTCGGACAGCGGGCTACGAGCAGTACTTC. Residues: CASSMGRTAGYEQYF.

V gene TRBV5-1 combines with J gene TRBJ2-7; TRBD1 matches at 7 bases. After removal of 3 bases from V and 1 base from J, the junction contained 10 bases not matched to a gene. The CDR3 consists of 16 residues. Germline V gives CDR1 SGHRS, CDR2 YFSETQ. The CDR3 sequence is CASSYNTGVSSYEQYF. The CDR3 region has the DNA TGCGCCAGCAGCTACAACACAGGGGTCTCATCCTACGAGCAGTACTTC.

This rearrangement joins TRBV7-3 to TRBJ1-2; 7 nucleotides match TRBD1. The CDR3 spans 13 residues. Germline V gene lookup returns CDR1 SGHTA and CDR2 FQGTGA. This chain's CDR3 is CADRELRGGGYTF. The CDR3 DNA sequence: TGTGCTGACAGGGAATTACGGGGAGGTGGCTACACCTTC.

The chain recombines TRBV11-2 with TRBJ2-1; 11 positions agree with TRBD2. The CDR3 covers 16 residues. Germline CDR1 SGHAT, CDR2 FQNNGV. After removal of 6 bases from V and 1 base from J, the junction contained 5 bases not matched to a gene. The CDR3 spells CASSLRLAGSYNEQFF. The CDR3, as DNA: TGTGCCAGCAGTTTAAGACTAGCGGGATCCTACAATGAGCAGTTCTTC.

The J gene is TRBJ2-2, the V gene TRBV15; TRBD1 matches at 7 bases. Germline V gene lookup returns CDR1 LNHNV and CDR2 YYDKDF (reference sequence). Losses at the gene ends were 9 bases for V and 5 bases for J; bases not matched to a gene: 3. The length of the CDR3 is 12 residues. DNA of the CDR3: TGTGCCACTAACAGGGGAACCGGGGAGCTGTTTTTT. Its translation: CATNRGTGELFF.